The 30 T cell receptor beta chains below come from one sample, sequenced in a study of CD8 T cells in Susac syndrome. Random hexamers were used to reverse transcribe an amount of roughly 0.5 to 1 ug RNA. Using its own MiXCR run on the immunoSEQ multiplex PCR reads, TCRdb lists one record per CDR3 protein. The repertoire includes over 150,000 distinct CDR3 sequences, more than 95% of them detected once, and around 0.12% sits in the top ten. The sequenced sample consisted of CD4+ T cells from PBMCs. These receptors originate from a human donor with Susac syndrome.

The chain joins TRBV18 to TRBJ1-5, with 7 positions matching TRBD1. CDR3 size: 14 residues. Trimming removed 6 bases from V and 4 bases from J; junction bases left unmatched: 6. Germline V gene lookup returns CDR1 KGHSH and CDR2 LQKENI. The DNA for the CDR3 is TGTGCCAGCTCGCCCCGCAGGGGGAATCAGCCCCAGCATTTT. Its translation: CASSPRRGNQPQHF. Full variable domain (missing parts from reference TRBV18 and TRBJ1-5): NAGVMQNPRHLVRRRGQEARLRCSPMKGHSHVYWYRQLPEEGLKFMVYLQKENIIDESGMPKERFSAEFPKEGPSILRIQQVVRGDSAAYFCASSPRRGNQPQHFGDGTRLSIL.

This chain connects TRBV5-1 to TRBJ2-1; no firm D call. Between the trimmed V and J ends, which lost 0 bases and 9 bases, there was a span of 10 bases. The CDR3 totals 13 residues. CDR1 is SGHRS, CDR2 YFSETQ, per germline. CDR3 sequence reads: CASSLAVSREQFF. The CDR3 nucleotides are TGCGCCAGCAGCTTGGCCGTGTCCCGTGAGCAGTTCTTC.

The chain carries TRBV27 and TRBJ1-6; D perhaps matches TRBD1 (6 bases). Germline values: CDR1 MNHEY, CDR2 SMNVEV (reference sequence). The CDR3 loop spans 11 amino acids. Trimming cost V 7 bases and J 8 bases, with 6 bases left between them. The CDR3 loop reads CASKGDSPLHF. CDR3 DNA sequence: TGTGCCAGCAAGGGGGATTCACCCCTCCACTTT.

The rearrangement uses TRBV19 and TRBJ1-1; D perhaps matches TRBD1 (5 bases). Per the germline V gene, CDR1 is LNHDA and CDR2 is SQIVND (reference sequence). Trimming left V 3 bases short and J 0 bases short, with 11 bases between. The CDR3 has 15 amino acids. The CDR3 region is CASSMRGGLNTEAFF. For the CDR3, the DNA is TGTGCCAGTAGTATGAGGGGAGGGCTGAACACTGAAGCTTTCTTT.

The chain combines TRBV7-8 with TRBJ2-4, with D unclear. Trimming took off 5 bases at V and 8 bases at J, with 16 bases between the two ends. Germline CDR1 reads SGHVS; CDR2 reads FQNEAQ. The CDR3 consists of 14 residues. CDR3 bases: TGTGCCAGCAGCCGACGAGAGTCCCAAGACATTCAGTACTTC. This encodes CASSRRESQDIQYF.

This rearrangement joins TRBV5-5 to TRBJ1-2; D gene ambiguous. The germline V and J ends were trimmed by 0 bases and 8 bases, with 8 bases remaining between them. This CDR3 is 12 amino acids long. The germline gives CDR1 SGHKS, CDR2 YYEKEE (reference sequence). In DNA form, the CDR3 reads TGTGCCAGCAGCTTGGTAGATACGGGCTACACCTTC. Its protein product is CASSLVDTGYTF. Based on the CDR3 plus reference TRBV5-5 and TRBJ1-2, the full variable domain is DAGVTQSPTHLIKTRGQQVTLRCSPISGHKSVSWYQQVLGQGPQFIFQYYEKEERGRGNFPDRFSARQFPNYSSELNVNALLLGDSALYLCASSLVDTGYTFGSGTRLTVV.

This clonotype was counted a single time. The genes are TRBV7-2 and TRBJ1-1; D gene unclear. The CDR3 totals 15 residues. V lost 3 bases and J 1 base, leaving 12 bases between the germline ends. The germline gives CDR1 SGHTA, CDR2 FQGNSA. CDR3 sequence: CASSFILAGNTEAFF. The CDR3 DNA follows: TGTGCCAGCAGCTTCATTCTGGCAGGGAACACTGAAGCTTTCTTT.

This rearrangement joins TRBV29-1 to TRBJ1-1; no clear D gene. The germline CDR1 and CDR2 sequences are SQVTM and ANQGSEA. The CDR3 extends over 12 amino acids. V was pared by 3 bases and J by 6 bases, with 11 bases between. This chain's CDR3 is CSVDSSLPEAFF. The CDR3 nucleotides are TGCAGCGTTGACAGCTCCCTCCCTGAAGCTTTCTTT.

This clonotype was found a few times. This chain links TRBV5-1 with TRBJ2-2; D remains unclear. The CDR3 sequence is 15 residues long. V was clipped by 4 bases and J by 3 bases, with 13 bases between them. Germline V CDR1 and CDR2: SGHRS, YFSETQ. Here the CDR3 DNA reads TGCGCCAGCAGCACCCTGGACGGTCACACCGGGGAGCTGTTTTTT. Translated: CASSTLDGHTGELFF.

CDR3 residues: CAISEYGRDNEQFF. The CDR3 DNA reads TGTGCCATCAGTGAGTACGGACGGGACAATGAGCAGTTCTTC. The chain has TRBV10-3 and TRBJ2-1; no clear D gene. The germline gives CDR1 ENHRY, CDR2 SYGVKD. This CDR3 comprises 14 residues. V shed 1 base and J shed 5 bases, with 9 bases lying between them.

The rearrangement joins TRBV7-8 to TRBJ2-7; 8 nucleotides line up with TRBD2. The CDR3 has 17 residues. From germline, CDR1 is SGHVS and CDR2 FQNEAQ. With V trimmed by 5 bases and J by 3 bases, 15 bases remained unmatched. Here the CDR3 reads CASSRGGATGGLYEQYV. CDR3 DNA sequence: TGTGCCAGCAGCCGGGGGGGCGCCACGGGGGGGCTCTACGAGCAGTACGTC.

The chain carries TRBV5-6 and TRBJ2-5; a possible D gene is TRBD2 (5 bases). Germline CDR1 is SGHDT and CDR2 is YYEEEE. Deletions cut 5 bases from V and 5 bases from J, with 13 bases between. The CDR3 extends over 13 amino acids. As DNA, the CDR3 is TGTGCCAGCAGTGTAGGAGGATTCGAGACCCAGTACTTC. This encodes CASSVGGFETQYF. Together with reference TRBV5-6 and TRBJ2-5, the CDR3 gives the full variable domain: DAGVTQSPTHLIKTRGQQVTLRCSPKSGHDTVSWYQQALGQGPQFIFQYYEEEERQRGNFPDRFSGHQFPNYSSELNVNALLLGDSALYLCASSVGGFETQYFGPGTRLLVL.

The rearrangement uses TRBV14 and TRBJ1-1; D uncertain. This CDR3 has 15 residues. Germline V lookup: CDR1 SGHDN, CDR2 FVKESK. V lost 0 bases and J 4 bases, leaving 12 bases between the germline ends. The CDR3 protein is CASSQDDIWSTEAFF. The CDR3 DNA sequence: TGTGCCAGCAGCCAAGACGACATATGGAGCACTGAAGCTTTCTTT.

This CDR3 reads CASREGQINTEAFF. The CDR3 coding sequence is TGTGCCAGTAGAGAGGGACAGATAAACACTGAAGCTTTCTTT. The rearrangement uses TRBV12-3 or TRBV12-4 and TRBJ1-1, with 7 nucleotides matching TRBD1. V lost 9 bases to trimming and J lost 2 bases; unmatched junction nucleotides: 9. There are 14 residues in the CDR3.

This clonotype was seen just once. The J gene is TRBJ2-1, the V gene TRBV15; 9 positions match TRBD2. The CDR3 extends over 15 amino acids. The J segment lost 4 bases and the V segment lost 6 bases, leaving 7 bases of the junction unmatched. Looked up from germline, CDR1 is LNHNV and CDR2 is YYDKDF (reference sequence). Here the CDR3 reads CATRTSSGVYNEQFF. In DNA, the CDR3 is TGTGCCACCAGGACCTCTAGCGGGGTGTACAATGAGCAGTTCTTC.

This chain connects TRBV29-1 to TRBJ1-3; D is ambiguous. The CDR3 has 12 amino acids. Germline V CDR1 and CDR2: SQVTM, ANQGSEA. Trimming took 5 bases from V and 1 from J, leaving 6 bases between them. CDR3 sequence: CSVSGSGNTIYF. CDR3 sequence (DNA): TGCAGCGTTAGTGGGTCTGGAAACACCATATATTTT. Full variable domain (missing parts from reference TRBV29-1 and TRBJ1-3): SAVISQKPSRDICQRGTSLTIQCQVDSQVTMMFWYRQQPGQSLTLIATANQGSEATYESGFVIDKFPISRPNLTFSTLTVSNMSPEDSSIYLCSVSGSGNTIYFGEGSWLTVV.

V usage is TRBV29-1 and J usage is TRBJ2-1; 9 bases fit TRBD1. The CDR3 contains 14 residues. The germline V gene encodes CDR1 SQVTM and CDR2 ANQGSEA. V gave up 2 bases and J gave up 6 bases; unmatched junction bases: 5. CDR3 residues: CSVEHGTGFNEQFF. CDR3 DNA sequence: TGCAGCGTTGAACATGGGACAGGGTTCAATGAGCAGTTCTTC.

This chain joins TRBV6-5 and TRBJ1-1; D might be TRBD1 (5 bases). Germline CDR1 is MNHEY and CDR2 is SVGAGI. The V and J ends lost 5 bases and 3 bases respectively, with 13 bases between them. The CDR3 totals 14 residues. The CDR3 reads CASSPPGRDTEAFF. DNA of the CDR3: TGTGCCAGCAGTCCCCCCGGCAGGGACACTGAAGCTTTCTTT.

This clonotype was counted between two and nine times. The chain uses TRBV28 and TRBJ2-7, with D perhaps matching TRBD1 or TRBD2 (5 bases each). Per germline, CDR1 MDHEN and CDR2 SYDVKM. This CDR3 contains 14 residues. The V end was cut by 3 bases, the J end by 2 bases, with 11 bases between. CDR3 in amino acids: CASSFRDRPYEQYF. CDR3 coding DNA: TGTGCCAGCAGTTTTCGGGACCGCCCCTACGAGCAGTACTTC. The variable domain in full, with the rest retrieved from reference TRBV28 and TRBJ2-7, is DVKVTQSSRYLVKRTGEKVFLECVQDMDHENMFWYRQDPGLGLRLIYFSYDVKMKEKGDIPEGYSVSREKKERFSLILESASTNQTSMYLCASSFRDRPYEQYFGPGTRLTVT.

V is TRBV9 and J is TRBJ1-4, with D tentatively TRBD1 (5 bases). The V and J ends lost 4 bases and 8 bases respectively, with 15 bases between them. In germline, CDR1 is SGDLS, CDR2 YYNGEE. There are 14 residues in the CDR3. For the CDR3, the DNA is TGTGCCAGCAGCCCTCAGGGAGTCGCGGAAAAACTGTTTTTT. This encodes CASSPQGVAEKLFF.

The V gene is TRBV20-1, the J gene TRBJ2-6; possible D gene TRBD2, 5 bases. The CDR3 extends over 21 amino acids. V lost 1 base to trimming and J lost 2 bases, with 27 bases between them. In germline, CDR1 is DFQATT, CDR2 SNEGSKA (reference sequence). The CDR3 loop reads CSARAPPRGPTTLAGANVLTF. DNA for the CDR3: TGCAGTGCTAGAGCACCGCCCCGAGGGCCGACGACTCTCGCTGGGGCCAACGTCCTGACTTTC.

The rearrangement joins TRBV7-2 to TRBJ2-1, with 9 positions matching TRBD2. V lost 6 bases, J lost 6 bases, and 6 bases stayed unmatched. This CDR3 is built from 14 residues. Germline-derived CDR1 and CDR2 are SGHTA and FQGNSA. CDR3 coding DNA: TGTGCCAGCAGGCCTAGCGGGGTGACCAATGAGCAGTTCTTC. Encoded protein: CASRPSGVTNEQFF. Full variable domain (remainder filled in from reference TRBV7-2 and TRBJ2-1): GAGVSQSPSNKVTEKGKDVELRCDPISGHTALYWYRQSLGQGLEFLIYFQGNSAPDKSGLPSDRFSAERTGGSVSTLTIQRTQQEDSAVYLCASRPSGVTNEQFFGPGTRLTVL.

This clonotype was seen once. The CDR3 loop reads CASSSGLAGEWNEQFF. Written as DNA, the CDR3 is TGCGCCAGCAGCTCGGGACTAGCGGGAGAATGGAATGAGCAGTTCTTC. The chain carries TRBV5-1 and TRBJ2-1, with 14 positions matching TRBD2. Germline CDR1 and CDR2: SGHRS and YFSETQ. V lost 3 bases, J lost 7 bases, and 6 bases stayed unmatched. The CDR3 is 16 residues long.

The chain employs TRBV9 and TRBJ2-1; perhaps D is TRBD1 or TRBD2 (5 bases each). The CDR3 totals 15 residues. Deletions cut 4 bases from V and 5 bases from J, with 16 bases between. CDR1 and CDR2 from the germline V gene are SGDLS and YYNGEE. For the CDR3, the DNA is TGTGCCAGCAGCTTTCAGGGACGGAACGACAATGAGCAGTTCTTC. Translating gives CASSFQGRNDNEQFF.

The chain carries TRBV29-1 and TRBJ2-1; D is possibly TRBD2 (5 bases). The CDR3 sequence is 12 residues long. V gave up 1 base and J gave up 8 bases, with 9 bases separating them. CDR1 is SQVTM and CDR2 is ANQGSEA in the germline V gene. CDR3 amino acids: CSVEATSYEQFF. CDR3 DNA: TGCAGCGTTGAAGCTACTAGTTATGAGCAGTTCTTC.

CDR3 residues: CATSSTGTPDSTAFF. The CDR3 bases are TGTGCCACCAGCAGTACCGGGACACCAGATTCAACGGCGTTCTTC. The chain has TRBV15 and TRBJ2-1, with D maybe TRBD1 (6 bases). The CDR3 totals 15 residues. V was pared by 3 bases and J by 15 bases, with 24 bases between. Germline V gives CDR1 LNHNV, CDR2 YYDKDF (reference sequence).

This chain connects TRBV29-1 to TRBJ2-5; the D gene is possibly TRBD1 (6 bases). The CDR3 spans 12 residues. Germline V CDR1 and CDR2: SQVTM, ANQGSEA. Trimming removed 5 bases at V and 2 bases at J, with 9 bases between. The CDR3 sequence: CSVQGRQETQYF. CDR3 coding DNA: TGCAGCGTTCAGGGGCGGCAAGAGACCCAGTACTTC.

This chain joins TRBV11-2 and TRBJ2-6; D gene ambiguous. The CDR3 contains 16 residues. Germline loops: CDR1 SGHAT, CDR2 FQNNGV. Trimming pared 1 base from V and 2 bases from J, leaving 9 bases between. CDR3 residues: CASSLVSDTGANVLTF. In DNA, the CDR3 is TGTGCCAGCAGCTTAGTTTCCGATACTGGGGCCAACGTCCTGACTTTC.

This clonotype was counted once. In nucleotides, the CDR3 is TGTGCCAGCAGTTCCCGAGGTCACTCCTACGAGCAGTACTTC. This gives the protein CASSSRGHSYEQYF. V usage is TRBV2 and J usage is TRBJ2-7, with D uncertain. The CDR3 has 14 residues. With 5 bases removed from V and 0 bases from J, the gap between germline ends came to 11 bases. CDR1 and CDR2 (germline): SNHLY, FYNNEI.

CDR3 amino acids: CASSLAQGDRGYTF. As DNA, the CDR3 is TGTGCCAGCAGCTTAGCTCAGGGGGATCGTGGCTACACCTTC. The rearrangement joins TRBV7-2 to TRBJ1-2; 7 nucleotides align to TRBD1. There are 14 residues in the CDR3. Germline CDR1 reads SGHTA; CDR2 reads FQGNSA. V lost 0 bases to trimming and J lost 7 bases; unmatched junction nucleotides: 5.